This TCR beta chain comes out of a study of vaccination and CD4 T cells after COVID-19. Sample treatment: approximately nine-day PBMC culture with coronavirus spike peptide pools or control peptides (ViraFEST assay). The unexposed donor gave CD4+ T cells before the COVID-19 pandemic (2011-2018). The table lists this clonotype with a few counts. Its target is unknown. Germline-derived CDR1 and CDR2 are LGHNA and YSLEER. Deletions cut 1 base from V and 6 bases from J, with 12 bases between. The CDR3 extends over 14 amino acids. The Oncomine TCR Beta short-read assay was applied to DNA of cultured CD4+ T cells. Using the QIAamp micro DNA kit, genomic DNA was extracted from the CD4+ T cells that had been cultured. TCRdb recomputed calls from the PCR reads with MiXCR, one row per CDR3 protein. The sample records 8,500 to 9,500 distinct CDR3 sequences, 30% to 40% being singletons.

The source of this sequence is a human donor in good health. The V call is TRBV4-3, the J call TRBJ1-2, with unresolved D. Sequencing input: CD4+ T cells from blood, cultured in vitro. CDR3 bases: TGCGCCAGCAGCCAAGCTGGGAAGGTGAATGGCTACACCTTC. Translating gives CASSQAGKVNGYTF.